This TCR beta chain is drawn from a study of blood T cells in healthy people across ages. Study-wide results and limits: PBMCs went unsorted, and a conclusive naive versus antigen-experienced comparison was therefore prevented.

Whenever a sample was processed, at least 6.5 million PBMCs were isolated. Sample-barcoded 5' priming and a J-beta primer mix drove a second PCR of roughly 6 to 12 cycles. Each CDR3 protein gets one entry after TCRdb re-called the 5' RACE reads with MiXCR. The sample contains 650,000 to 1,000,000 distinct CDR3 sequences, about 37% of which appear only once. This clonotype occurred a few times. The antigen remains undetermined. Sequences were obtained from blood. This receptor was identified in a man between 18 and 35 years old in good health.

CDR3 nucleotide sequence: TGCGCCAGCAGCTGGGGGACAGGAGGGGGTAACACTGAAGCTTTCTTT. Protein: CASSWGTGGGNTEAFF. This chain links TRBV5-1 with TRBJ1-1; 8 nucleotides align to TRBD1. Germline trimming cut 3 bases from V and 2 bases from J; bases unmatched to any gene: 9. Germline loops: CDR1 SGHRS, CDR2 YFSETQ. The CDR3 extends over 16 amino acids.